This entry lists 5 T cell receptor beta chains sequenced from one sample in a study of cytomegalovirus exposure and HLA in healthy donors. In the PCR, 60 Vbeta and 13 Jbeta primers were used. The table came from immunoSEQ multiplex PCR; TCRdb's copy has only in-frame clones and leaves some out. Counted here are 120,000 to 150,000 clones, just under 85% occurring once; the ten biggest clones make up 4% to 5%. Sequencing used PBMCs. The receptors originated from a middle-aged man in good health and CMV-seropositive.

The CDR3 nucleotides read TGTGCCACCATCGAAACAGGTTCTTATAATTCACCCCTCCACTTT. The encoded protein is CATIETGSYNSPLHF. V gene TRBV2 combines with J gene TRBJ1-6; D is possibly TRBD1 (5 bases). This CDR3 has 15 residues. Trimming left V 10 bases short and J 4 bases short, with 17 bases between. Germline lookup yields CDR1 SNHLY and CDR2 FYNNEI.

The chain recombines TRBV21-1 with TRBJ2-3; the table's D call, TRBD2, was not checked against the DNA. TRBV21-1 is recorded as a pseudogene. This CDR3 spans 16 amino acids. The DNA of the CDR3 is TGTTCCTTGCGGAGGACTAGCGGGAGATTGACAGATACGCAGTATTTT. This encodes CSLRRTSGRLTDTQYF.

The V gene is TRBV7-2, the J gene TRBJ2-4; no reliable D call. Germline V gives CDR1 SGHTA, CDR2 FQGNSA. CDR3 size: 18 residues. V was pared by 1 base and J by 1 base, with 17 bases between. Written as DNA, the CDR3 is TGTGCCAGCAGCTTAGGGAGAGTGGAGCTCTGGGCCAAAAACATTCAGTACTTC. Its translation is CASSLGRVELWAKNIQYF.

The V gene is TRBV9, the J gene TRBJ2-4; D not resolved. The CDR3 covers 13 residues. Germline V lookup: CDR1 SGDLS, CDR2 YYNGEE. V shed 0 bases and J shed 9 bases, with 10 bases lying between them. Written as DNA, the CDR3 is TGTGCCAGCAGCGTAGATGGCGGAGTCATTCAGTACTTC. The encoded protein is CASSVDGGVIQYF.

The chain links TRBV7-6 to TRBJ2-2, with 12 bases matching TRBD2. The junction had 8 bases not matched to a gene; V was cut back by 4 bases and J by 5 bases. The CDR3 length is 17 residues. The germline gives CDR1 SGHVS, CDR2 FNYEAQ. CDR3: CASSYISGTSGTGELFF. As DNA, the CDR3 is TGTGCCAGCAGCTATATATCCGGGACTAGCGGGACCGGGGAGCTGTTTTTT.